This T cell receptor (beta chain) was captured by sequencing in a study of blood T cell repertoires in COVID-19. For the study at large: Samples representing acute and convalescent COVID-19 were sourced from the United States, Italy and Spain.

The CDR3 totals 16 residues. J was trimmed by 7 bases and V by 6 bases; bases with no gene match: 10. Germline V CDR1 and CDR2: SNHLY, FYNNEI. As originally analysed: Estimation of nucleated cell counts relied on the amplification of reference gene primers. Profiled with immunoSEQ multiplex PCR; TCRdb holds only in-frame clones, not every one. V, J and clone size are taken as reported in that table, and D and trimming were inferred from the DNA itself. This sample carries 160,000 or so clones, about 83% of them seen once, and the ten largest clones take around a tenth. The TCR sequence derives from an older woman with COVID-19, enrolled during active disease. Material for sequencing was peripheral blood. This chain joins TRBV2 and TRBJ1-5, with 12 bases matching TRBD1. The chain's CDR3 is CASSPPLGQGAQPQHF. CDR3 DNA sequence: TGTGCCAGCAGCCCGCCCCTGGGACAGGGGGCCCAGCCCCAGCATTTT.